This T cell receptor (beta chain) is from a study of a mutant IDH1 vaccine in newly diagnosed glioma. Using immunoSEQ multiplex PCR, the repertoire was profiled, and TCRdb retains in-frame clones only, with some absent. The sample consists of just under 95,000 clones, about four fifths of them appearing once. The germline gives CDR1 LGHNA, CDR2 YNFKEQ. The CDR3 spans 16 residues. V lost 1 base, J lost 4 bases, and 16 bases lay in between. Time point noted: baseline, week 1 (first vaccination visit). Treatment noted: pre-vaccination baseline after standard-of-care therapy. The specimen was PBMCs, collected from a glioma patient treated with radiotherapy, temozolomide or both. The receptor comes from a man aged 40-50 years with glioma. The chain is built from TRBV4-2 and TRBJ1-2; no reliable D call. The CDR3 coding sequence is TGTGCCAGCAGCCAAGTAGCGTCCGGGCTTATCTATGGCTACACCTTC. It specifies CASSQVASGLIYGYTF.